This paragraph reports one T cell receptor (beta chain). This sample is drawn from a study of blood T cell repertoires in COVID-19. Whole-study context: Acute and convalescent COVID-19 samples came from the United States, Italy and Spain. PBMCs, B-cell-depleted T cells, or T cells provided the cDNA or gDNA that made up the material.

Authors' data handling: Amplified reference gene primers provided the basis for estimating nucleated cell counts. TCRdb's copy holds only in-frame clones and misses some; the assay was immunoSEQ multiplex PCR. V, J and clone size are taken as reported in that table, and D and trimming were inferred from the DNA itself. Among about 260,000 clones listed, 80% to 90% were seen once. CDR1 and CDR2 (germline): LGHNA, YSLEER. This CDR3 has 16 residues. V shed 6 bases, J shed 5 bases, and the junction held 15 bases outside the gene matches. This sequence joins TRBV4-3 and TRBJ1-2; 7 nucleotides align to TRBD1. Material for sequencing was peripheral blood. The sequence derives from a man aged 30 to 45 with active or convalescent COVID-19. The CDR3 coding sequence is TGCGCCAGCAGTCCTGCCGGGACAGCCCCGGGGTATGGCTACACCTTC. Amino acids: CASSPAGTAPGYGYTF.